Each of the 32 T cell receptor beta chains below was sequenced from the same sample in a study of T cells in localized non-small cell lung cancer (dated by TCRdb to the early 2020s). Receptor amplification or capture employed the immunoSEQ multiplex PCR assay. As stored in TCRdb, this immuneACCESS dataset retains in-frame rearrangements with V and J assigned. A fraction of the clones does not appear; measured against another copy, unresolved V genes explain less than half of the discrepancy, and the remainder lacks a known reason. The sample table shows tens of thousands of clones, and approximately 90% are seen once. Together, the top ten hold over 10% of the sample. Sequences were derived from peripheral blood, sampled before any cancer treatment. The source of these receptors is a female donor over 55 with stage III squamous cell lung carcinoma.

The chain combines TRBV19 with TRBJ1-4; weak D call: TRBD1 (5 bases). The CDR3 covers 17 residues. From germline, CDR1 is LNHDA and CDR2 SQIVND (reference sequence). V was clipped by 8 bases and J by 6 bases, with 25 bases between them. This chain's CDR3 is CASRRGRDTSIDEKLFF. The CDR3 region has the DNA TGTGCCAGTCGGCGGGGACGGGATACGTCGATTGATGAAAAACTGTTTTTT. The entire variable domain, with the rest obtained from reference TRBV19 and TRBJ1-4, is as follows: DGGITQSPKYLFRKEGQNVTLSCEQNLNHDAMYWYRQDPGQGLRLIYYSQIVNDFQKGDIAEGYSVSREKKESFPLTVTSAQKNPTAFYLCASRRGRDTSIDEKLFFGSGTQLSVL.

This clone appeared once. The chain carries TRBV6-5 and TRBJ1-4; D possibly corresponds to TRBD1 (5 bases). The CDR3 has 14 amino acids. The germline V and J ends were trimmed by 1 base and 11 bases, with 14 bases remaining between them. Germline loops: CDR1 MNHEY, CDR2 SVGAGI. CDR3 DNA: TGTGCCAGCAGTTACTTTGGAGGGGAAGGCAAACTGTTTTTT. Its protein product is CASSYFGGEGKLFF.

The J gene is TRBJ2-1, the V gene TRBV18; 10 bases map to TRBD2. Trimming cost V 0 bases and J 9 bases; bases outside gene matches: 8. CDR1 is KGHSH, CDR2 LQKENI, per germline. The CDR3 consists of 16 residues. The CDR3 DNA reads as TGTGCCAGCTCACCACCGGCAGCGGGAGGGATTACTGAGCAGTTCTTC. It is translated as CASSPPAAGGITEQFF.

CDR3 sequence reads: CASSVSGTSSYEQYF. As DNA, the CDR3 is TGTGCCAGCAGCGTTAGCGGAACCTCCTCCTACGAGCAGTACTTC. The rearrangement links TRBV9 to TRBJ2-7, with a tentative D call TRBD2 (6 bases). The CDR3 consists of 15 residues. Trimming took off 2 bases at V and 0 bases at J, with 12 bases between the two ends. Germline values: CDR1 SGDLS, CDR2 YYNGEE.

The chain carries TRBV7-2 and TRBJ2-2; a possible D gene is TRBD1 (6 bases). The CDR3 spans 14 residues. Germline lookup yields CDR1 SGHTA and CDR2 FQGNSA. Trimming took off 5 bases at V and 4 bases at J, with 11 bases between the two ends. CDR3: CASSPGQLTGELFF. The DNA for the CDR3 is TGTGCCAGCAGCCCTGGACAGCTCACCGGGGAGCTGTTTTTT.

The chain employs TRBV2 and TRBJ1-6; no reliable D call. The CDR3 consists of 16 residues. Germline values: CDR1 SNHLY, CDR2 FYNNEI. The germline V and J ends were trimmed by 1 base and 0 bases, with 7 bases remaining between them. CDR3 nucleotide sequence: TGTGCCAGCAGTGAAGGGCTTAGCTCCTATAATTCACCCCTCCACTTT. Protein product: CASSEGLSSYNSPLHF.

The chain employs TRBV4-2 and TRBJ2-2; 7 bases are a match to TRBD1. This CDR3 spans 17 amino acids. The junction had 11 bases not matched to a gene; V was cut back by 4 bases and J by 3 bases. CDR1 and CDR2 (germline): LGHNA, YNFKEQ. This CDR3 is CASSPAEGGWDTGELFF. DNA of the CDR3: TGTGCCAGCAGCCCTGCGGAAGGGGGCTGGGACACCGGGGAGCTGTTTTTT.

The chain uses TRBV19 and TRBJ2-1; TRBD1 matches 8 bases. The CDR3 consists of 15 residues. Germline loops: CDR1 LNHDA, CDR2 SQIVND (reference sequence). V was clipped by 7 bases and J by 7 bases; unmatched bases: 12. Here the CDR3 reads CASIYRGVGGNEQFF. Here the CDR3 DNA reads TGTGCCAGTATATACAGGGGGGTTGGAGGGAATGAGCAGTTCTTC.

This clone came up once. DNA of the CDR3: TGTGCCTGGAGTTCCCGGACAGGCTCCTACGAGCAGTACTTC. The encoded protein is CAWSSRTGSYEQYF. This rearrangement joins TRBV30 to TRBJ2-7; 7 nucleotides align to TRBD1. Looked up from germline, CDR1 is GTSNPN and CDR2 is SVGIG (reference sequence). The CDR3 extends over 14 amino acids. With 2 bases clipped from V and 0 bases from J, the junction kept 4 bases outside the gene matches.

In its sample, this clone was seen a few times. The rearrangement uses TRBV28 and TRBJ1-5, with D possibly TRBD1 on 6 matching bases. The V gene lost 2 bases and the J gene lost 0 bases, with 14 bases spanning the gap. The CDR3 has 17 amino acids. Germline loops: CDR1 MDHEN, CDR2 SYDVKM. CDR3 residues: CASSLPNRAYSNQPQHF. CDR3 DNA: TGTGCCAGCAGTTTACCCAACAGGGCTTATAGCAATCAGCCCCAGCATTTT.

This chain connects TRBV7-2 to TRBJ1-5, with 9 bases identical to TRBD1. V lost 11 bases, J lost 4 bases, and 6 bases stayed unmatched. The CDR3 has 13 residues. The germline V gene encodes CDR1 SGHTA and CDR2 FQGNSA. The CDR3 nucleotides read TGTGCCGCTGGGACAGGGTGGAATCAGCCCCAGCATTTT. Protein product: CAAGTGWNQPQHF. Drawing the rest from reference TRBV7-2 and TRBJ1-5, the complete variable domain is GAGVSQSPSNKVTEKGKDVELRCDPISGHTALYWYRQSLGQGLEFLIYFQGNSAPDKSGLPSDRFSAERTGGSVSTLTIQRTQQEDSAVYLCAAGTGWNQPQHFGDGTRLSIL.

The V gene is TRBV5-1, the J gene TRBJ2-2; 7 positions match TRBD2. This CDR3 comprises 17 residues. Per germline, CDR1 SGHRS and CDR2 YFSETQ. The V gene end was trimmed by 0 bases and the J gene end by 7 bases; junction bases not matched to a gene: 12. CDR3 sequence reads: CASSLEERGPGIGELFF. CDR3 DNA: TGCGCCAGCAGCTTGGAGGAGCGGGGCCCGGGCATCGGGGAGCTGTTTTTT.

The CDR3 loop reads CASSRTGGHQPQHF. CDR3 nucleotides: TGTGCCAGCAGTCGAACAGGGGGGCATCAGCCCCAGCATTTT. V gene TRBV28 combines with J gene TRBJ1-5; 8 nucleotides match TRBD1. This CDR3 has 14 residues. CDR1 and CDR2 from the germline V gene are MDHEN and SYDVKM. V lost 5 bases to trimming and J lost 5 bases; unmatched junction nucleotides: 5.

The genes are TRBV28 and TRBJ2-7, with TRBD1 matching 12 bases. Germline assignment: CDR1 MDHEN and CDR2 SYDVKM. V trimming: 7 bases; J trimming: 1 base; junction bases outside the gene matches: 17. The CDR3 totals 19 residues. The CDR3 DNA reads as TGTGCCAGCACCCGGTCCGGGACAGGGGGCGTCTGGCCGTCCTACGAGCAGTACTTC. Translated, it gives CASTRSGTGGVWPSYEQYF.

The chain combines TRBV5-6 with TRBJ1-6; D remains unclear. Trimming removed 6 bases from V and 13 bases from J, with 11 bases in between. Per the germline V gene, CDR1 is SGHDT and CDR2 is YYEEEE. The CDR3 is 11 residues long. The CDR3 loop is CASMRRVPLHF. The CDR3 bases are TGTGCCAGCATGAGAAGGGTTCCCCTCCACTTT.

The genes are TRBV5-5 and TRBJ2-7; TRBD2 matches at 10 bases. V shed 1 base, J shed 3 bases, and the junction held 4 bases outside the gene matches. The CDR3 extends over 15 amino acids. Germline-derived CDR1 and CDR2 are SGHKS and YYEKEE (reference sequence). The CDR3 sequence: CASSLLASGSYEQYF. The CDR3, as DNA: TGTGCCAGCAGCTTGTTGGCTAGCGGGAGCTACGAGCAGTACTTC.

The gene calls are TRBV27 and TRBJ2-5; D possibly uses TRBD1 or TRBD2 (5 bases each). Germline-derived CDR1 and CDR2 are MNHEY and SMNVEV (reference sequence). V shed 8 bases and J shed 1 base, with 14 bases lying between them. This CDR3 spans 14 amino acids. CDR3 nucleotide sequence: TGTGCCAGCGCCGGGGACCCCCGCCAAGAGACCCAGTACTTC. Its protein product is CASAGDPRQETQYF.

This chain connects TRBV5-1 to TRBJ2-5; 9 positions agree with TRBD2. This CDR3 region has 16 residues. The V segment lost 0 bases and the J segment 5 bases; nucleotides outside the gene matches: 8. Germline V gives CDR1 SGHRS, CDR2 YFSETQ. The CDR3 DNA reads as TGCGCCAGCAGCTTGGGGACTAGCGCCCGGCGGGAGACCCAGTACTTC. This translates into CASSLGTSARRETQYF.

In regard to this clone: One junction end does not reproduce the germline sequence, and a read error may be involved. The chain has TRBV20-1 and TRBJ1-3; 8 positions match TRBD1. The germline V gene encodes CDR1 DFQATT and CDR2 SNEGSKA (reference sequence). The CDR3 covers 10 residues. CDR3 nucleotides: TGCAGTGCTAGAGAGGACAGGGTTATGTTT. Its translation: CSAREDRVMF.

This clone showed up just once. This chain links TRBV10-3 with TRBJ2-1; D is perhaps TRBD2 (5 bases). V shed 3 bases and J shed 6 bases, with 15 bases lying between them. Germline V gives CDR1 ENHRY, CDR2 SYGVKD. This CDR3 spans 15 amino acids. The CDR3 reads CAISETLDRGNEQFF. In DNA form, the CDR3 reads TGTGCCATCAGTGAAACCCTAGATCGGGGCAATGAGCAGTTCTTC.

The rearrangement uses TRBV28 and TRBJ1-2; D call uncertain. The CDR3 is 14 amino acids. Trimming left V 5 bases short and J 4 bases short, with 14 bases between. Per the germline V gene, CDR1 is MDHEN and CDR2 is SYDVKM. The CDR3 DNA sequence: TGTGCCAGCAGTCTAGCCCAGAGGATCTATGGCTACACCTTC. Translated: CASSLAQRIYGYTF.

The chain has TRBV6-4 and TRBJ2-3; D perhaps matches TRBD2 (5 bases). CDR3 length equals 13 residues. CDR1 is MRHNA, CDR2 SNTAGT, per germline. With 2 bases removed from V and 5 bases from J, the gap between germline ends came to 8 bases. The CDR3 spells CASSDGEGDTQYF. The CDR3 DNA sequence: TGTGCCAGCAGTGACGGTGAGGGAGATACGCAGTATTTT.

V gene TRBV25-1 combines with J gene TRBJ2-5; D possibly corresponds to TRBD1 (6 bases). This CDR3 comprises 15 residues. The V end was cut by 4 bases, the J end by 1 base, with 13 bases between. Per the germline V gene, CDR1 is MGHDK and CDR2 is SYGVNS. The CDR3 here is CASSVWQGPQETQYF. The CDR3 coding sequence is TGTGCCAGCAGTGTATGGCAGGGGCCCCAAGAGACCCAGTACTTC.

V usage is TRBV7-2 and J usage is TRBJ1-4; 10 positions agree with TRBD1. Germline CDR1 SGHTA, CDR2 FQGNSA. V shed 5 bases, J shed 5 bases, and the junction held 2 bases outside the gene matches. This CDR3 spans 14 amino acids. CDR3 bases: TGTGCCAGCAGCGTGGGACAGGGGAATGAAAAACTGTTTTTT. Amino acids: CASSVGQGNEKLFF.

This sequence joins TRBV4-1 and TRBJ2-1, with D perhaps TRBD2 (5 bases). The germline V and J ends were trimmed by 0 bases and 0 bases, with 12 bases remaining between them. The CDR3 has 17 amino acids. The V gene's germline CDR1 is MGHRA and CDR2 YSYEKL. The CDR3 bases are TGCGCCAGCAGCCAAGATGCTAGCCATAGCTCCTACAATGAGCAGTTCTTC. This codes for CASSQDASHSSYNEQFF.

The V and J genes are TRBV6-5 and TRBJ1-2, with 10 positions matching TRBD1. V lost 4 bases to trimming and J lost 5 bases; unmatched junction nucleotides: 7. Germline V gene sequence: CDR1 MNHEY, CDR2 SVGAGI. This CDR3 region has 15 residues. CDR3: CASSSRTGGSYGYTF. CDR3 in DNA: TGTGCCAGCAGTTCCAGGACAGGGGGAAGTTATGGCTACACCTTC.

The chain joins TRBV28 to TRBJ1-1; TRBD1 matches 10 bases. Germline V gene sequence: CDR1 MDHEN, CDR2 SYDVKM. Germline trimming cut 5 bases from V and 0 bases from J; bases unmatched to any gene: 12. The CDR3 length is 18 residues. CDR3 sequence reads: CASSPLGQGVIMNTEAFF. The CDR3 nucleotides are TGTGCCAGCAGTCCCCTAGGACAGGGGGTGATCATGAACACTGAAGCTTTCTTT.

The chain combines TRBV7-3 with TRBJ2-1; TRBD2 aligns across 7 bases. Unmatched junction bases numbered 6, after V lost 3 bases and J lost 7 bases. Germline-derived CDR1 and CDR2 are SGHTA and FQGTGA. This CDR3 spans 14 amino acids. CDR3 in amino acids: CASSFAGVSNEQFF. The CDR3 DNA is TGTGCCAGCAGCTTCGCGGGAGTTAGTAATGAGCAGTTCTTC. Variable domain in full (rest from reference TRBV7-3 and TRBJ2-1): GAGVSQTPSNKVTEKGKYVELRCDPISGHTALYWYRQSLGQGPEFLIYFQGTGAADDSGLPNDRFFAVRPEGSVSTLKIQRTERGDSAVYLCASSFAGVSNEQFFGPGTRLTVL.

J is TRBJ1-3 and V is TRBV7-2, with D hard to call. Germline V lookup: CDR1 SGHTA, CDR2 FQGNSA. CDR3 length equals 15 residues. Trimming cost V 4 bases and J 0 bases, with 10 bases left between them. The CDR3 region has the DNA TGTGCCAGCAGCTACCTATGGTCCTCTGGAAACACCATATATTTT. The encoded protein is CASSYLWSSGNTIYF.

The rearrangement uses TRBV4-2 and TRBJ1-1; D is unclear. The CDR3 is 15 residues long. CDR1 is LGHNA and CDR2 is YNFKEQ in the germline V gene. V was shortened by 1 base and J by 2 bases, with 11 bases between the two germline ends. The CDR3 region is CASSQGGRLNTEAFF. The CDR3 coding sequence is TGTGCCAGCAGCCAAGGAGGCAGGCTAAACACTGAAGCTTTCTTT.

The V call is TRBV29-1, the J call TRBJ2-5; D may be TRBD1 or TRBD2 (7 bases each). This CDR3 comprises 19 residues. Trimming left V 0 bases short and J 0 bases short, with 23 bases between. Germline V gives CDR1 SQVTM, CDR2 ANQGSEA. The CDR3 DNA is TGCAGCGTTGAAGATCCGCTAGCAGGGGGGGGATCGTACCAAGAGACCCAGTACTTC. Translated: CSVEDPLAGGGSYQETQYF.

By share of the sample, this clone is medium-sized. The chain couples TRBV14 to TRBJ2-7; 10 bases are a match to TRBD1. Germline loops: CDR1 SGHDN, CDR2 FVKESK. The junction had 4 bases not matched to a gene; V was cut back by 3 bases and J by 2 bases. CDR3 size: 15 residues. In nucleotides, the CDR3 is TGTGCCAGCAGCCAGCCGGACAGGGGGGCCTACGAGCAGTACTTC. Translating gives CASSQPDRGAYEQYF.